This T cell receptor beta chain is drawn from a study of blood T cell repertoires in COVID-19. On the study more broadly: Spain, Italy and the United States supplied samples that represented acute and convalescent COVID-19. From T cells, B-cell-depleted T cells, or PBMCs came the material, which was cDNA or gDNA.

The table lists this clone with a count of one. Original analysis: Amplification with reference gene primers provided the estimates of nucleated cell counts. The assay was immunoSEQ multiplex PCR, and TCRdb's table has in-frame clones only and misses some. V, J and clone size were drawn from that table, and D and trimming were deduced from the DNA. This sample has 150,000 to 200,000 clones, with around nine tenths found just once. V lost 3 bases and J lost 0; bases outside the gene matches: 3. The CDR3 consists of 16 residues. In germline, CDR1 is SGHTA, CDR2 FQGNSA. The chain carries TRBV7-2 and TRBJ1-3; 9 positions agree with TRBD1. This clonotype was sampled from a man aged 65 to 85 with acute or convalescent COVID-19. Sequencing input: peripheral blood. For the CDR3, the DNA is TGTGCCAGCAGCTTCGGGACAGGGAGCTCTGGAAACACCATATATTTT. Protein: CASSFGTGSSGNTIYF.